This TCR beta chain was identified in a study of T cell repertoires in cytomegalovirus infection. Study as a whole: Signatures in public TCR beta sequences pointed to both CMV infection and matching HLA type. Study-wide points: In two of eight donors, the top clonotype was HLA-C-restricted CMV-specific.

Each CDR3 protein is one row after TCRdb ran MiXCR on the reads. The table lists around 250,000 distinct CDR3 sequences, about 18% of them singletons. This CDR3 contains 14 residues. Trimming took off 4 bases at V and 3 bases at J, with 10 bases between the two ends. The germline gives CDR1 LGHNT, CDR2 FRNRAP. With regard to this clonotype: Its antigen is unknown.

This receptor was taken from a human donor in good health (CMV status not recorded). Some clones in this sample may be carry-over from other donors' samples. The chain is built from TRBV12-5 and TRBJ1-5, with D possibly being TRBD1 (5 bases). The specimen sequenced was CD8+ T cells from PBMCs. This CDR3 reads CASGSQGSNQPQHF. As DNA, the CDR3 is TGTGCTAGTGGTTCCCAGGGATCCAATCAGCCCCAGCATTTT. Full variable domain (rest looked up from reference TRBV12-5 and TRBJ1-5): DARVTQTPRHKVTEMGQEVTMRCQPILGHNTVFWYRQTMMQGLELLAYFRNRAPLDDSGMPKDRFSAEMPDATLATLKIQPSEPRDSAVYFCASGSQGSNQPQHFGDGTRLSIL.